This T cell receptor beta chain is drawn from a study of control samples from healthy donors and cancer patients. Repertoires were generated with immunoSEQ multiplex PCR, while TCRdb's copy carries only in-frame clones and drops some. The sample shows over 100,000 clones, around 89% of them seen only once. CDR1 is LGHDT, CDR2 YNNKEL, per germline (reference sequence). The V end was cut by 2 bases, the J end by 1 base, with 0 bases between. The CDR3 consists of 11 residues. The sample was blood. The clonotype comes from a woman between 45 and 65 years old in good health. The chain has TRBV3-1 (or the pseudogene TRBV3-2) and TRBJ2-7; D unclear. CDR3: CASSQSYEQYF. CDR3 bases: TGTGCCAGCAGCCAATCCTACGAGCAGTACTTC.